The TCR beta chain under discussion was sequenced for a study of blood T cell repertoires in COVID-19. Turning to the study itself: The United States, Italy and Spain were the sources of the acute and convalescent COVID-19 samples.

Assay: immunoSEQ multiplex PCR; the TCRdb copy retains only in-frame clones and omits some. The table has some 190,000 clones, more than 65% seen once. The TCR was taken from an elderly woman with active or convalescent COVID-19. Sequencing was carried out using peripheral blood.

The CDR3, as DNA: TGTGCCAGCAGCCAGGCCGGGAGCCCGGCCTCACCCCTCCACTTT. Encoded protein: CASSQAGSPASPLHF. The V call is TRBV14, the J call TRBJ1-6; no clear D. The V and J ends lost 3 bases and 10 bases respectively, with 16 bases between them. The germline gives CDR1 SGHDN, CDR2 FVKESK. This CDR3 has 15 residues.